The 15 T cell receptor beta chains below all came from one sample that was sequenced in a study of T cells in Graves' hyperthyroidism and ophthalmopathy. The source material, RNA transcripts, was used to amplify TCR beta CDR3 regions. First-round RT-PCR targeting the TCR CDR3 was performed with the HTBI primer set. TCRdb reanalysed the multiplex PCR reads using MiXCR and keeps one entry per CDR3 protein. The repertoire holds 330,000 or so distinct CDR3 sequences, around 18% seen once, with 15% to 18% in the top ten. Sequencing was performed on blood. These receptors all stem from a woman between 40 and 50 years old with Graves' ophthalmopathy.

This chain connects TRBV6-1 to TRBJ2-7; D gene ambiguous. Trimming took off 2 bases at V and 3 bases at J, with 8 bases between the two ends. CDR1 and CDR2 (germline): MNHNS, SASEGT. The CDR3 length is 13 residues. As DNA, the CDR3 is TGTGCCAGCAGTGAAAATCCCGTCTACGAGCAGTACTTC. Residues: CASSENPVYEQYF.

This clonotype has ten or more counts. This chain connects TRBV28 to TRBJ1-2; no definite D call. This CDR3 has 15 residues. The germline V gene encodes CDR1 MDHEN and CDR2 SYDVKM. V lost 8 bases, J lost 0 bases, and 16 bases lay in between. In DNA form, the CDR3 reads TGTGCCAGCTTAAAATTTGGCTCCACTAACTATGGCTACACCTTC. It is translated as CASLKFGSTNYGYTF.

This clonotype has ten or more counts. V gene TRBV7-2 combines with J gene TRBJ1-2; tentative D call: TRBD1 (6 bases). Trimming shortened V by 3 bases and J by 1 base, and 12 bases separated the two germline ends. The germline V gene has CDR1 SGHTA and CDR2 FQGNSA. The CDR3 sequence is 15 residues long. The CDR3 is CASSFQGRLNYGYTF. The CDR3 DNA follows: TGTGCCAGCAGCTTCCAGGGGCGACTTAACTATGGCTACACCTTC. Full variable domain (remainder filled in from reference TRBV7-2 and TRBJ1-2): GAGVSQSPSNKVTEKGKDVELRCDPISGHTALYWYRQSLGQGLEFLIYFQGNSAPDKSGLPSDRFSAERTGGSVSTLTIQRTQQEDSAVYLCASSFQGRLNYGYTFGSGTRLTVV.

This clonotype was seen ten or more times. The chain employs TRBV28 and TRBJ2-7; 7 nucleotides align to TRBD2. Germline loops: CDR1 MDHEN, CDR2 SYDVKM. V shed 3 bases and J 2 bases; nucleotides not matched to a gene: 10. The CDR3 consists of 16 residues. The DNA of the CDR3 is TGTGCCAGCAGTTTTAGGGCGGGAGTAAGCCCCTACGAGCAGTACTTC. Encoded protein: CASSFRAGVSPYEQYF. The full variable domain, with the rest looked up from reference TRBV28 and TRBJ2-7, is DVKVTQSSRYLVKRTGEKVFLECVQDMDHENMFWYRQDPGLGLRLIYFSYDVKMKEKGDIPEGYSVSREKKERFSLILESASTNQTSMYLCASSFRAGVSPYEQYFGPGTRLTVT.

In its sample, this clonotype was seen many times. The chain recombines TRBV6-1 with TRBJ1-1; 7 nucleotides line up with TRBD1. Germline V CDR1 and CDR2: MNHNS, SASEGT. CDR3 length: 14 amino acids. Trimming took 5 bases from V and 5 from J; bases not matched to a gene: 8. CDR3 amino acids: CASSNDRESTEAFF. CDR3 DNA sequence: TGTGCCAGCAGTAATGACAGGGAATCGACTGAAGCTTTCTTT.

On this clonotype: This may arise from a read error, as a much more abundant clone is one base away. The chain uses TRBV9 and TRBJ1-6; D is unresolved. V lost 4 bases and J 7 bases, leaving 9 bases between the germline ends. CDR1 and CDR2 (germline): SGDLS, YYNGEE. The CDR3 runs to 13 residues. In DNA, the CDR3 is TGTGCCAGCAGCTACACTTCGAATTCACCCCTCCACTTT. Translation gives CASSYTSNSPLHF.

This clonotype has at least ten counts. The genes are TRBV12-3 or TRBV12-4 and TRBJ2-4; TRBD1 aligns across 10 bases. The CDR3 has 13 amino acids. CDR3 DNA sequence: TGTGCATCGGACAGGGGGGTCTCAAGCATTCAGTACTTC. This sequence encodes CASDRGVSSIQYF.

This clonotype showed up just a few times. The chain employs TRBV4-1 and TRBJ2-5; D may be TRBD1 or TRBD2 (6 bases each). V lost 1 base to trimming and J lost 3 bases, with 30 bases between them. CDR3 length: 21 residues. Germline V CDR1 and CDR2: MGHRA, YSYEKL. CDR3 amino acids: CASSQAKQGEAGLGGEETQYF. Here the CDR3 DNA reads TGCGCCAGCAGCCAAGCGAAACAGGGAGAGGCCGGATTGGGGGGAGAAGAGACCCAGTACTTC.

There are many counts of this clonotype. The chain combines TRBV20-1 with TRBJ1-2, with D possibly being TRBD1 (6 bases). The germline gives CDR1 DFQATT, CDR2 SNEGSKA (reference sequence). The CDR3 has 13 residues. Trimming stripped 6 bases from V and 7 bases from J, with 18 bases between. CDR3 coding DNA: TGCAGTGCCGGACCCCGTGGACAGCGTGGCTACACCTTC. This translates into CSAGPRGQRGYTF.

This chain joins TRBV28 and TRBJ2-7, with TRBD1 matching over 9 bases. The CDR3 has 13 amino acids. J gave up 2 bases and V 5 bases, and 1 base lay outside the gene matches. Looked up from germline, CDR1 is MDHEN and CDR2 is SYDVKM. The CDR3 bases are TGTGCCAGCAGTACAGGGGGCACCTACGAGCAGTACTTC. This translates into CASSTGGTYEQYF. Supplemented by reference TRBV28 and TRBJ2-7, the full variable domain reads DVKVTQSSRYLVKRTGEKVFLECVQDMDHENMFWYRQDPGLGLRLIYFSYDVKMKEKGDIPEGYSVSREKKERFSLILESASTNQTSMYLCASSTGGTYEQYFGPGTRLTVT.

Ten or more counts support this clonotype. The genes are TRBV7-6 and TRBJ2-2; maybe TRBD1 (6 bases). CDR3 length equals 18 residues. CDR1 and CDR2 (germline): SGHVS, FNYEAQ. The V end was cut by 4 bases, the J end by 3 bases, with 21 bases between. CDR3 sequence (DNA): TGTGCCAGCAGCTCAGGACAGACTCTGCCGCCTTACACCGGGGAGCTGTTTTTT. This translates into CASSSGQTLPPYTGELFF.

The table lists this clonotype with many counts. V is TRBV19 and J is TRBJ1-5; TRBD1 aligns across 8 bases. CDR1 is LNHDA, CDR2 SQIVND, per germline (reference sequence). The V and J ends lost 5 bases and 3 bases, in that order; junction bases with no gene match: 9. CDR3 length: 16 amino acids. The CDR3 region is CASSPYGQGINQPQHF. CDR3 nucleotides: TGTGCCAGTAGTCCCTACGGACAGGGAATCAATCAGCCCCAGCATTTT. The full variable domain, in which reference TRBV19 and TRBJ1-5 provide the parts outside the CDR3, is DGGITQSPKYLFRKEGQNVTLSCEQNLNHDAMYWYRQDPGQGLRLIYYSQIVNDFQKGDIAEGYSVSREKKESFPLTVTSAQKNPTAFYLCASSPYGQGINQPQHFGDGTRLSIL.

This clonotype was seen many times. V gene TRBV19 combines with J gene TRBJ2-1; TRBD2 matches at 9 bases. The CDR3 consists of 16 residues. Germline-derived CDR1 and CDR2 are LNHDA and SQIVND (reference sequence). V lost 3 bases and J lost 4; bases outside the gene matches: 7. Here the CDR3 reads CASSMIAGVIYNEQFF. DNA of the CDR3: TGTGCCAGTAGTATGATAGCGGGAGTTATTTACAATGAGCAGTTCTTC. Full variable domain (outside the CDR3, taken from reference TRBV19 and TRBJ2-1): DGGITQSPKYLFRKEGQNVTLSCEQNLNHDAMYWYRQDPGQGLRLIYYSQIVNDFQKGDIAEGYSVSREKKESFPLTVTSAQKNPTAFYLCASSMIAGVIYNEQFFGPGTRLTVL.

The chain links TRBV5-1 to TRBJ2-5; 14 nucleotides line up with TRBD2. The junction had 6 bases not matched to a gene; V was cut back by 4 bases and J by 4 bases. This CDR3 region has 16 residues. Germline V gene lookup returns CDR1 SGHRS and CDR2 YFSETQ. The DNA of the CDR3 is TGCGCCAGCAGCAAGACTAGCGGGAGGGCCCTAGAGACCCAGTACTTC. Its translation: CASSKTSGRALETQYF. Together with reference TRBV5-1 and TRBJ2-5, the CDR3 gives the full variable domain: KAGVTQTPRYLIKTRGQQVTLSCSPISGHRSVSWYQQTPGQGLQFLFEYFSETQRNKGNFPGRFSGRQFSNSRSEMNVSTLELGDSALYLCASSKTSGRALETQYFGPGTRLLVL.

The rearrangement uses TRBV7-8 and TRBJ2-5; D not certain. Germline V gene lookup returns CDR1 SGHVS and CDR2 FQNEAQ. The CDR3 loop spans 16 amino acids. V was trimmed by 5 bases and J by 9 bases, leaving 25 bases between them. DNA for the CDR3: TGTGCCAGCAGCGTAGGTTCGACACAACGGCTTGAGGCCCAGTACTTC. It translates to CASSVGSTQRLEAQYF.